This is a list of T cell receptor beta chains from one sample in a study of neoadjuvant nivolumab and ipilimumab in lung cancer. Some clones are missing from TCRdb's copy, which holds only in-frame ones; the method was immunoSEQ multiplex PCR. The data show some 31,000 clones, with under 95% seen just once and approximately 2.2% held by the top ten. This material consisted of peripheral blood, taken after neoadjuvant nivolumab, alone or with ipilimumab, at or shortly before surgery. These receptors were taken from an adult with non-small cell lung cancer. Each CDR3 is given with its conserved first and last residue. The order of the fields is J gene, D gene, V gene, clone size, CDR3 DNA, CDR3 protein. D genes are given only for firm matches. The size entry is marked missing in some rows and otherwise reads once, few, many or a size class.

>TRBJ2-1|-|TRBV4-1|-
TGCGCCAGCAGCCAAGATGGACCCCGATACAATGAGCAGTTCTTC
CASSQDGPRYNEQFF
>TRBJ1-2|-|TRBV9|-
TGTGCCAGCAGCGTAGATGGGGATGGCTACACCTTC
CASSVDGDGYTF
>TRBJ2-7|TRBD1|TRBV5-1|-
TGCGCCAGCAGGCGCCGGGACAGGGACGTATACGAGCAGTACTTC
CASRRRDRDVYEQYF
>TRBJ2-3|-|TRBV7-2|-
TGTGCCAGCAGCTTAGAAGGCAGGGGGGGTACAGATACGCAGTATTTT
CASSLEGRGGTDTQYF
>TRBJ1-5|-|TRBV19|few
TGTGCCAGCCGAGGACAGTCCCCTAATCAGCCCCAGCATTTT
CASRGQSPNQPQHF
>TRBJ2-5|-|TRBV6-1|-
TGTGCCAGCAGCGGATATAAGATTGAAGAGACCCAGTACTTC
CASSGYKIEETQYF
>TRBJ1-1|-|TRBV9|once
TGTGCCAGCAGCGTACGGGAGGACACTGAAGCTTTCTTT
CASSVREDTEAFF
>TRBJ2-3|TRBD2|TRBV7-9|-
TGTGCCAGCAGCCCCATTCTAGCGGGCGGTCCTAGGGATACGCAGTATTTT
CASSPILAGGPRDTQYF
>TRBJ2-7|TRBD1|TRBV5-6|-
TGTGCCAGCAGCTTCCGGCCAGGGGGCCACGACGAGCAGTACTTC
CASSFRPGGHDEQYF
>TRBJ2-2|TRBD2|TRBV4-1|-
TGCGCCAGCAGCCTGACTAGCGGGAGTACGAACACCGGGGAGCTGTTTTTT
CASSLTSGSTNTGELFF
>TRBJ2-5|-|TRBV5-4|-
TGTGCCAGCAGCCCGCAGGTCAAAGAGACCCAGTACTTC
CASSPQVKETQYF
>TRBJ2-1|-|TRBV5-1|-
TGCGCCAGCAGCTTGGGGCGGTATCCGTATGAGCAGTTCTTC
CASSLGRYPYEQFF
>TRBJ1-5|-|TRBV5-1|-
TGCGCCAGCAGCTTGGAAGGGAGCAATCAGCCCCAGCATTTT
CASSLEGSNQPQHF
>TRBJ2-7|-|TRBV11-1|-
TGTGCCAGCAGCTTAGGGGCTGGGACGCCTATTGCGGAGCAGTACTTC
CASSLGAGTPIAEQYF
>TRBJ2-7|-|TRBV5-1|-
TGCGCCAGCAGCCGGCAGGTTCCACCCTACGAGCAGTACTTC
CASSRQVPPYEQYF
>TRBJ2-7|TRBD1|TRBV5-1|-
TGCGCCAGCAGCCCCCGGCCGACAGGGGGCTTCAACGAGCAGTACTTC
CASSPRPTGGFNEQYF
>TRBJ2-4|TRBD2|TRBV11-2|-
TGTGCCAGCAGCTTAGGGTCCCGGGGGGAAAACATTCAGTACTTC
CASSLGSRGENIQYF
>TRBJ2-1|-|TRBV14|-
TGTGCCAGCAGCGCCGACTGGGAGACCCAGTTCTTC
CASSADWETQFF
>TRBJ1-2|-|TRBV25-1|-
TGTGCCAGCAGTTTCACAGGGTACGATGGCTACACCTTC
CASSFTGYDGYTF
>TRBJ2-3|TRBD2|TRBV11-2|-
TGTGCCAGCAGCTTAGATCGAGCGGGAGTGTACTTGGGCACAGATACGCAGTATTTT
CASSLDRAGVYLGTDTQYF
>TRBJ2-1|TRBD2|TRBV7-9|-
TGTGCCAGCAGTCTGACTAGCGGGAGCCACAATGAGCAGTTCTTC
CASSLTSGSHNEQFF
>TRBJ1-1|-|TRBV5-4|-
TGTGCCAGTAGCTTGGTAATGGCAGGGAACACTGAAGCTTTCTTT
CASSLVMAGNTEAFF
>TRBJ2-2|-|TRBV9|-
TGTGCCAGCAGCGTCATTTCAGGGACTACCGGGGAGCTGTTTTTT
CASSVISGTTGELFF
>TRBJ1-2|TRBD1|TRBV10-3|-
TGTGCCATCCACACTTCCGGGACAGGGGAGGTTGGCTACACCTTC
CAIHTSGTGEVGYTF
>TRBJ1-4|-|TRBV11-2|-
TGTGCCAGCAGCTTAGAATGGCAGAGTAATGAAAAACTGTTTTTT
CASSLEWQSNEKLFF
>TRBJ2-7|-|TRBV7-8|-
TGTGCCAGCAGCTGGGGGAGTGGGGGCTCCTACGAGCAGTACTTC
CASSWGSGGSYEQYF
>TRBJ2-1|TRBD2|TRBV11-2|-
TGTGCAAGCGGGAGCCCCGGGTACAATGAGCAGTTCTTC
CASGSPGYNEQFF
>TRBJ2-5|TRBD1|TRBV5-1|-
TGCGCCAGCAGACAAGGGACAGAGGAGACCCAGTACTTC
CASRQGTEETQYF
>TRBJ2-7|-|TRBV5-1|-
TGCGCCAGCAGCTTGGGTTTCGGGGGAACAGGCGAGCAGTACTTC
CASSLGFGGTGEQYF
>TRBJ2-2|TRBD1|TRBV6-1|few
TGTGCCAGCAGTCCCCGGGACAGGGTCACCGGGGAGCTGTTTTTT
CASSPRDRVTGELFF
>TRBJ1-1|TRBD1|TRBV28|-
TGTGCCAGCAGCTTAACAGGGGGCGCGGTCACTGAAGCTTTCTTT
CASSLTGGAVTEAFF
>TRBJ2-5|-|TRBV5-1|-
TGCGCCAGCAGCTTTGGCGCTGAGGAGACCCAGTACTTC
CASSFGAEETQYF
>TRBJ1-2|-|TRBV19|once
TGTGCCAGTAGTCCCACTACCGGGAACTATGGCTACACCTTC
CASSPTTGNYGYTF
>TRBJ2-7|TRBD2|TRBV7-6|-
TGTGCCAGCAGCTTAGTGGGACTAGGAGTAGGCGAGCAGTACTTC
CASSLVGLGVGEQYF
>TRBJ2-1|TRBD2|TRBV5-1|-
TGCGCCAGCAGCTTGGTATTAGGGACTAGGACGAACGAGCAGTTCTTC
CASSLVLGTRTNEQFF
>TRBJ1-2|-|TRBV5-5|-
TGTGCCAGCAGCCCGGGACCGGGCTATGGCTACACCTTC
CASSPGPGYGYTF
>TRBJ2-7|TRBD1|TRBV9|-
TGTGCCAGCAGCCCCCGGACAGGGGGCTACGAGCAGTACTTC
CASSPRTGGYEQYF
>TRBJ1-5|-|TRBV28|-
TGTGCCAGCAGTCTTTATGTCAATCAGCCCCAGCATTTT
CASSLYVNQPQHF
>TRBJ1-4|-|TRBV6-1|-
TGTGCCAGCAGTGAGGATGGGGCGTACGAAAAACTGTTTTTT
CASSEDGAYEKLFF
>TRBJ2-1|-|TRBV18|-
TGTGCCAGCTCACCCCAGACAGGCCTCGGGAGTAGTGAGCAGTTCTTC
CASSPQTGLGSSEQFF
>TRBJ2-7|-|TRBV6-1|-
TGTGCCAGCAGTGAAATTAGGCAGGAGCAGTACTTC
CASSEIRQEQYF
>TRBJ2-7|-|TRBV6-5|-
TGTGCCAGCAGTTACCAACCGGGGATTTACGAGCAGTACTTC
CASSYQPGIYEQYF
>TRBJ2-7|-|TRBV11-2|-
TGTGCCAGCAGCTTAAGGGTAGGGCGGGACGAGCAGTACTTC
CASSLRVGRDEQYF
>TRBJ2-7|-|TRBV11-2|-
TGTGCCAGCAGCTCCGGCGAGCAGTACTTC
CASSSGEQYF
>TRBJ2-3|TRBD2|TRBV2|-
TGTGCCTCCTCGGGACTAGCGGGAGTGGGCACGCAGTATTTT
CASSGLAGVGTQYF
>TRBJ2-1|-|TRBV5-4|once
TGTGCCAGCAGCCTGGGGACACAAGTGGGGAATGAGCAGTTCTTC
CASSLGTQVGNEQFF
>TRBJ1-5|-|TRBV19|-
TGTGCCAGTAGTATATTAGGACGTAGCAATCAGCCCCAGCATTTT
CASSILGRSNQPQHF
>TRBJ2-2|TRBD1|TRBV6-6|-
TGTGCCAGCGGACAGGGGTTGAGGACCGGGGAGCTGTTTTTT
CASGQGLRTGELFF
>TRBJ2-5|TRBD1|TRBV5-1|-
TGCGCCAGCAGCTTGGTAGGGGACAGCAAAGAGACCCAGTACTTC
CASSLVGDSKETQYF
>TRBJ2-3|-|TRBV6-4|-
TGTGCCAGCAGTGAACGGGGTGGCACAGATACGCAGTATTTT
CASSERGGTDTQYF